The 27 T cell receptor beta chains below were found in one sample sequenced in a study of cytomegalovirus exposure and HLA in healthy donors. Primers included in the PCR were 60 Vbeta and 13 Jbeta primers. The method was immunoSEQ multiplex PCR; TCRdb's version includes in-frame clones alone and lacks a portion of them. The repertoire table contains under 150,000 clones. The sequenced sample consisted of PBMCs. The receptors come from a woman between 35 and 50 years old in good health and CMV-seronegative.

The gene calls are TRBV6-6 and TRBJ1-3; possible D gene TRBD1, 6 bases. CDR1 is MNHNY and CDR2 is SVGAGI in the germline V gene (reference sequence). The germline V and J ends were trimmed by 6 bases and 8 bases, with 17 bases remaining between them. This CDR3 is built from 14 residues. In nucleotides, the CDR3 is TGTGCCAGCAGCTTGACAGGAGTACGGGACACCATATATTTT. Translated: CASSLTGVRDTIYF.

The genes are TRBV7-6 and TRBJ1-3, with 9 positions matching TRBD1. V dropped 0 bases and J dropped 4; count of bases not matched to a gene: 7. The CDR3 spans 17 residues. Germline V CDR1 and CDR2: SGHVS, FNYEAQ. CDR3: CASSLASTGGKGNTIYF. CDR3 nucleotide sequence: TGTGCCAGCAGCTTAGCCTCGACAGGGGGAAAGGGAAACACCATATATTTT.

The chain is built from TRBV7-2 and TRBJ1-2, with 8 nucleotides matching TRBD1. The CDR3 contains 17 residues. Germline assignment: CDR1 SGHTA and CDR2 FQGNSA. V was clipped by 1 base and J by 2 bases; unmatched bases: 9. CDR3 amino acids: CASSLVGRGLANYGYTF. Here the CDR3 DNA reads TGTGCCAGCAGCTTAGTCGGCAGGGGGCTTGCAAACTATGGCTACACCTTC.

The V call is TRBV15, the J call TRBJ1-2; D is unclear. Per the germline V gene, CDR1 is LNHNV and CDR2 is YYDKDF (reference sequence). The ends were cut back, 0 bases at V and 8 bases at J, with 10 bases in the middle. The length of the CDR3 is 13 residues. CDR3 in amino acids: CATSRDRTPGYTF. The CDR3 DNA follows: TGTGCCACCAGCAGAGACAGAACGCCCGGCTACACCTTC.

This chain joins TRBV28 and TRBJ2-7; possible D gene TRBD1, 5 bases. Trimming stripped 4 bases from V and 0 bases from J, with 10 bases between. The CDR3 spans 14 residues. Germline assignment: CDR1 MDHEN and CDR2 SYDVKM. The CDR3 reads CASSWGRSSYEQYV. The CDR3 DNA sequence: TGTGCCAGCAGTTGGGGCAGGAGCTCCTACGAGCAGTACGTC.

The chain is built from TRBV9 and TRBJ1-1; maybe TRBD1 (5 bases). The CDR3 totals 15 residues. The germline V gene has CDR1 SGDLS and CDR2 YYNGEE. With 4 bases removed from V and 6 bases from J, the gap between germline ends came to 19 bases. CDR3 amino acids: CASSSGTALDAEAFF. In nucleotides, the CDR3 is TGTGCCAGCAGCTCCGGGACTGCCTTGGACGCTGAAGCTTTCTTT.

This chain joins TRBV6-1 and TRBJ1-1, with D possibly TRBD1 on 5 matching bases. The V gene's germline CDR1 is MNHNS and CDR2 SASEGT. V was trimmed by 8 bases and J by 0 bases, leaving 16 bases between them. The CDR3 loop spans 15 amino acids. The CDR3 reads CASRPRRQLNTEAFF. CDR3 bases: TGTGCCAGCCGACCGCGCCGACAGCTGAACACTGAAGCTTTCTTT.

V and J are TRBV7-2 and TRBJ2-3; 7 positions agree with TRBD1. Trimming took 5 bases from V and 4 from J; bases not matched to a gene: 3. Germline CDR1 SGHTA, CDR2 FQGNSA. CDR3 length: 13 residues. The CDR3 nucleotides are TGTGCCAGCAGCACTCAGGGGGCAGATACGCAGTATTTT. Encoded protein: CASSTQGADTQYF. The complete variable domain, with remaining parts taken from reference TRBV7-2 and TRBJ2-3, reads GAGVSQSPSNKVTEKGKDVELRCDPISGHTALYWYRQSLGQGLEFLIYFQGNSAPDKSGLPSDRFSAERTGGSVSTLTIQRTQQEDSAVYLCASSTQGADTQYFGPGTRLTVL.

V and J are TRBV6-5 and TRBJ1-6, with 10 bases that match TRBD1. Germline assignment: CDR1 MNHEY and CDR2 SVGAGI. CDR3 length equals 14 residues. Germline trimming cut 6 bases from V and 11 bases from J; bases unmatched to any gene: 7. The CDR3 region has the DNA TGTGCCAGCAGGCAGGGACAGGGGTTGACACCCCTCCACTTT. As protein: CASRQGQGLTPLHF.

The chain has TRBV27 and TRBJ2-5, with 8 bases that match TRBD1. V lost 5 bases to trimming and J lost 4 bases; unmatched junction nucleotides: 6. Germline CDR1 is MNHEY and CDR2 is SMNVEV (reference sequence). CDR3 length: 14 amino acids. The CDR3 spells CASSLSDRAETQYF. The CDR3 nucleotides read TGTGCCAGCAGTCTCTCGGACAGGGCAGAGACCCAGTACTTC.

This chain links TRBV5-6 with TRBJ1-2, with D possibly TRBD1 on 6 matching bases. V was clipped by 0 bases and J by 2 bases, with 11 bases between them. CDR1 is SGHDT and CDR2 is YYEEEE in the germline V gene. This CDR3 spans 15 amino acids. DNA of the CDR3: TGTGCCAGCAGCTTGGGCGGAAGGGGGAACTATGGCTACACCTTC. Its protein product is CASSLGGRGNYGYTF.

The chain links TRBV5-6 to TRBJ1-2; 8 bases fit TRBD1. The CDR3 contains 12 residues. V lost 5 bases to trimming and J lost 8 bases; unmatched junction nucleotides: 5. The germline CDR1 and CDR2 sequences are SGHDT and YYEEEE. CDR3 nucleotide sequence: TGTGCCAGCAGGCTACAGGGGGAGGGCTACACCTTC. Residues: CASRLQGEGYTF.

V is TRBV7-9 and J is TRBJ2-7; 10 bases match TRBD1. This CDR3 comprises 16 residues. Germline V gene lookup returns CDR1 SEHNR and CDR2 FQNEAQ (reference sequence). V gave up 1 base and J gave up 2 bases; unmatched junction bases: 5. CDR3 nucleotide sequence: TGTGCCAGCAGCTTAGGTGGGACAGGGGACACCTACGAGCAGTACGTC. It yields the protein CASSLGGTGDTYEQYV.

Notes on this clone: Other nucleotide sequences from this sample produce the same CDR3. The gene calls are TRBV5-1 and TRBJ1-1, with D possibly TRBD1 on 6 matching bases. Trimming stripped 0 bases from V and 2 bases from J, with 20 bases between. The CDR3 totals 18 residues. Germline V gene lookup returns CDR1 SGHRS and CDR2 YFSETQ. CDR3 sequence reads: CASSLEVSGGLSNTEAFF. In nucleotides, the CDR3 is TGCGCCAGCAGCTTGGAGGTTAGCGGGGGGCTAAGTAACACTGAAGCTTTCTTT.

The V call is TRBV14, the J call TRBJ1-1; D uncertain. Germline V CDR1 and CDR2: SGHDN, FVKESK. V was pared by 5 bases and J by 11 bases, with 12 bases between. The CDR3 sequence is 11 residues long. CDR3 in amino acids: CASSNMVEAFF. The CDR3 bases are TGTGCCAGCAGCAATATGGTTGAGGCTTTCTTT. Complete variable domain (other parts from reference TRBV14 and TRBJ1-1): EAGVTQFPSHSVIEKGQTVTLRCDPISGHDNLYWYRRVMGKEIKFLLHFVKESKQDESGMPNNRFLAERTGGTYSTLKVQPAELEDSGVYFCASSNMVEAFFGQGTRLTVV.

This sequence joins TRBV15 and TRBJ1-2; 8 positions match TRBD1. Trimming at V came to 0 bases and at J to 8 bases, leaving 5 bases not matched to a gene. Germline CDR1 and CDR2: LNHNV and YYDKDF (reference sequence). The CDR3 contains 14 residues. The chain's CDR3 is CATSRERTGRGYTF. For the CDR3, the DNA is TGTGCCACCAGCAGAGAGCGGACAGGGAGGGGCTACACCTTC.

The CDR3 spells CASSEGPTLEQYV. CDR3 DNA sequence: TGTGCCAGCAGTGAAGGACCTACCCTAGAGCAGTACGTC. V and J are TRBV2 and TRBJ2-7; D uncertain. The CDR3 runs to 13 residues. Trimming removed 1 base from V and 7 bases from J, with 11 bases in between. The germline CDR1 and CDR2 sequences are SNHLY and FYNNEI.

The rearrangement links TRBV2 to TRBJ2-6; possibly TRBD1 for D (6 bases). The CDR3 runs to 15 residues. The germline CDR1 and CDR2 sequences are SNHLY and FYNNEI. The ends were cut back, 3 bases at V and 3 bases at J, with 9 bases in the middle. The CDR3 DNA is TGTGCCAGCAGTGAGTCAGGGGTTGGGGCCAACGTCCTGACTTTC. Translation: CASSESGVGANVLTF.

This chain connects TRBV19 to TRBJ1-1; D possibly corresponds to TRBD1 (6 bases). Per the germline V gene, CDR1 is LNHDA and CDR2 is SQIVND (reference sequence). V lost 2 bases to trimming and J lost 5 bases, with 9 bases between them. The length of the CDR3 is 13 residues. The CDR3 coding sequence is TGTGCCAGTAGTATAAACAGGGAAACTGAAGCTTTCTTT. Translating it yields CASSINRETEAFF.

The chain employs TRBV7-3 and TRBJ1-1, with D possibly TRBD1 on 5 matching bases. Germline assignment: CDR1 SGHTA and CDR2 FQGTGA. CDR3 length equals 14 residues. Trimming stripped 4 bases from V and 1 base from J, with 10 bases between. The DNA of the CDR3 is TGTGCCAGCAGCTGGGGACTTACGAACACTGAAGCTTTCTTT. It yields the protein CASSWGLTNTEAFF.

The chain carries TRBV4-3 and TRBJ2-3; TRBD2 matches at 7 bases. Per germline, CDR1 LGHNA and CDR2 YSLEER. The CDR3 consists of 16 residues. V shed 4 bases, J shed 3 bases, and the junction held 10 bases outside the gene matches. Written as DNA, the CDR3 is TGCGCCAGCAGCCCAATCTTTGGGGGGGGAACAGATACGCAGTATTTT. Its translation: CASSPIFGGGTDTQYF.

J is TRBJ1-1 and V is TRBV7-9; no reliable D call. The CDR3 contains 14 residues. Per the germline V gene, CDR1 is SEHNR and CDR2 is FQNEAQ (reference sequence). V was shortened by 6 bases and J by 1 base, with 12 bases between the two germline ends. The CDR3 coding sequence is TGTGCCAGCAGTTATCTCGGTGGGAACACTGAAGCTTTCTTT. Protein: CASSYLGGNTEAFF.

CDR3 sequence: CASSLASAGVETQYF. CDR3 bases: TGCGCCAGCAGCTTAGCCTCAGCGGGGGTAGAGACCCAGTACTTC. The V and J genes are TRBV5-1 and TRBJ2-5; 8 bases map to TRBD2. The CDR3 length is 15 residues. Germline-derived CDR1 and CDR2 are SGHRS and YFSETQ. The junction had 7 bases not matched to a gene; V was cut back by 2 bases and J by 4 bases.

V is TRBV11-2 and J is TRBJ2-1; D not resolved. This CDR3 region has 15 residues. The V and J ends lost 7 bases and 4 bases respectively, with 17 bases between them. Germline V gene sequence: CDR1 SGHAT, CDR2 FQNNGV. The CDR3 DNA follows: TGTGCCAGCACATCAGGTGGATTAACGTACAATGAGCAGTTCTTC. Translated, it gives CASTSGGLTYNEQFF. The full variable domain, rest sourced from reference TRBV11-2 and TRBJ2-1, is EAGVAQSPRYKIIEKRQSVAFWCNPISGHATLYWYQQILGQGPKLLIQFQNNGVVDDSQLPKDRFSAERLKGVDSTLKIQPAKLEDSAVYLCASTSGGLTYNEQFFGPGTRLTVL.

Turning to this clone: In the same sample, other DNA sequences code for this CDR3. The rearrangement joins TRBV5-6 to TRBJ2-5; D not resolved. V shed 2 bases and J shed 4 bases, with 3 bases lying between them. The germline V gene encodes CDR1 SGHDT and CDR2 YYEEEE. The CDR3 covers 11 residues. The CDR3 region has the DNA TGTGCCAGCAGCTTCCGAGAGACCCAGTACTTC. Its protein is CASSFRETQYF.

V and J are TRBV7-2 and TRBJ1-4, with no clear D. Trimming removed 2 bases from V and 6 bases from J, with 10 bases in between. The CDR3 consists of 14 residues. CDR1 and CDR2 from the germline V gene are SGHTA and FQGNSA. The CDR3 DNA reads TGTGCCAGCAGCTTACAGGCGCGGGATGAAAAACTGTTTTTT. This sequence encodes CASSLQARDEKLFF.

The genes are TRBV23-1 and TRBJ1-1; D is unresolved. TRBV23-1 is an ORF, with its function uncertain. This CDR3 region has 16 residues. Trimming left V 0 bases short and J 3 bases short, with 14 bases between. Here the CDR3 DNA reads TGCGCCAGCAGTCAATCGTTTACTTTCCAGGACACTGAAGCTTTCTTT. Its translation: CASSQSFTFQDTEAFF.